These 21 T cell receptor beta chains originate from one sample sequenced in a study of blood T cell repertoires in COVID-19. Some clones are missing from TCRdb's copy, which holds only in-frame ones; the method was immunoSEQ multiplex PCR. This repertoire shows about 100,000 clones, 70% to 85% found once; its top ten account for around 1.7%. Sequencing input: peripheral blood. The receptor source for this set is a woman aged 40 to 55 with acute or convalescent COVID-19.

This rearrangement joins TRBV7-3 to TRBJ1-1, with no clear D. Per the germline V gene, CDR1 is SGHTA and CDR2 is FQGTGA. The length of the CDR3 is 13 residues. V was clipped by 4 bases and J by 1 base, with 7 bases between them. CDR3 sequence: CASSSNRNTEAFF. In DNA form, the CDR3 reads TGTGCCAGCAGCTCCAATAGGAACACTGAAGCTTTCTTT.

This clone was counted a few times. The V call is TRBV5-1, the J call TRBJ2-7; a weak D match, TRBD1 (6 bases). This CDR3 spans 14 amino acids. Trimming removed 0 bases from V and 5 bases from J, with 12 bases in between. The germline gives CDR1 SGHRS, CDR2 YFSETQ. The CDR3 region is CASSLAGAQNEQYF. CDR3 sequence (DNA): TGCGCCAGCAGCTTGGCAGGGGCCCAGAACGAGCAGTACTTC.

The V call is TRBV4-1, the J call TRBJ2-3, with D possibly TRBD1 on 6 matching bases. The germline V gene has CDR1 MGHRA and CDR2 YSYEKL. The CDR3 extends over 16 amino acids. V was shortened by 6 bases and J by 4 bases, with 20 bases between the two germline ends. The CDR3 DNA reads TGCGCCAGCAGACCCGGGACAAAGTCACGGCCAGATACGCAGTATTTT. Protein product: CASRPGTKSRPDTQYF.

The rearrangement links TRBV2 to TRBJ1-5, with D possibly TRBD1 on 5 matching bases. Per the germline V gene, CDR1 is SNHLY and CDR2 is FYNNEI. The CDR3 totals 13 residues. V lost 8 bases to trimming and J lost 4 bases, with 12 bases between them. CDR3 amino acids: CASSGGGNQPQHF. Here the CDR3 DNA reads TGTGCCAGCTCCGGGGGGGGGAATCAGCCCCAGCATTTT.

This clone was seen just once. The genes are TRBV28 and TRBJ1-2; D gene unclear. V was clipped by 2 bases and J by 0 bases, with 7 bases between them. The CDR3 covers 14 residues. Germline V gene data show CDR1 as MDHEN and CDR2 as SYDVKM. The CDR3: CASSLARPNYGYTF. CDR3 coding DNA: TGTGCCAGCAGTTTAGCCAGGCCTAACTATGGCTACACCTTC.

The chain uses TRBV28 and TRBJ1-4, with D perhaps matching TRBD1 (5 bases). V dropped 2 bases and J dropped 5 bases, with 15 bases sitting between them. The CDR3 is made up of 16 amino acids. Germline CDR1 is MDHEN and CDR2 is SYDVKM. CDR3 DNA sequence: TGTGCCAGCAGTTTACACACAGGTCCAATGAATGAAAAACTGTTTTTT. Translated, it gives CASSLHTGPMNEKLFF.

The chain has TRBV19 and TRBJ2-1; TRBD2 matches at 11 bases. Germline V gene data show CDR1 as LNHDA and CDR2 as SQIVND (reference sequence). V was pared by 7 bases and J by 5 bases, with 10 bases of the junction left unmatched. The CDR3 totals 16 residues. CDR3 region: CASTIGGTSGNNEQFF. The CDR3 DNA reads TGTGCCAGTACTATCGGGGGGACTAGCGGAAACAATGAGCAGTTCTTC.

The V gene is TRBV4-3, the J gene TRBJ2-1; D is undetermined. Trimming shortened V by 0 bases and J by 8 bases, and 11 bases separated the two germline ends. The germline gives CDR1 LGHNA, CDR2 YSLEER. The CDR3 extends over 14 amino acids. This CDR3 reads CASSQDLAVYEQFF. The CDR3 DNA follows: TGCGCCAGCAGCCAAGATTTGGCGGTCTATGAGCAGTTCTTC.

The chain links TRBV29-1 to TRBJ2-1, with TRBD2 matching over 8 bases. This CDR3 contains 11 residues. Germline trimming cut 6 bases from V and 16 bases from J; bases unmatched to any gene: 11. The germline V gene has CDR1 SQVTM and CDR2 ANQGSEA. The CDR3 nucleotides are TGCAGCGTGGCCGTCGGGGGGGTCGCATTCTTC. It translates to CSVAVGGVAFF.

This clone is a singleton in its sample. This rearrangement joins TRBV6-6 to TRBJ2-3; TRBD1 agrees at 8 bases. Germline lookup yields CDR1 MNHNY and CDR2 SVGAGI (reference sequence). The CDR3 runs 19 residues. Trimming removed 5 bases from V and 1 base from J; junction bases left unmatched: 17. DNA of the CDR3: TGTGCCAGCAGTCCGACCAGCAGCCCGGGACAGGTGGGCACAGATACGCAGTATTTT. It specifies CASSPTSSPGQVGTDTQYF.

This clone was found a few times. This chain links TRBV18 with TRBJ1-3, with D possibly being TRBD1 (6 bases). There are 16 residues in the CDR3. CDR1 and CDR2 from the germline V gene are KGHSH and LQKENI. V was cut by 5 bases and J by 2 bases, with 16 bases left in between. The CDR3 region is CASSTGGGAAGNTIYF. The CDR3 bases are TGTGCCAGCTCAACTGGCGGGGGCGCGGCTGGAAACACCATATATTTT.

The CDR3 DNA reads as TGCGCCAGCAAGACCTATTGGGGGGATAACACTGAAGCTTTCTTT. It specifies CASKTYWGDNTEAFF. The chain is built from TRBV5-1 and TRBJ1-1, with a tentative D call TRBD1 (5 bases). Germline V gene sequence: CDR1 SGHRS, CDR2 YFSETQ. Trimming stripped 6 bases from V and 2 bases from J, with 17 bases between. The CDR3 covers 15 residues.

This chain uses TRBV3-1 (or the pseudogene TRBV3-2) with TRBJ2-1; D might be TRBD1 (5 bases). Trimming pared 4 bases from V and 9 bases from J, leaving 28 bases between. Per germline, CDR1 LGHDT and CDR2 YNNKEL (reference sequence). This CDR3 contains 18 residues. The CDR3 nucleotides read TGTGCCAGCAGCCCCCGTGGGGCAGGGCGATATGTTAGGGGTGAGCAGTTCTTC. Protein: CASSPRGAGRYVRGEQFF.

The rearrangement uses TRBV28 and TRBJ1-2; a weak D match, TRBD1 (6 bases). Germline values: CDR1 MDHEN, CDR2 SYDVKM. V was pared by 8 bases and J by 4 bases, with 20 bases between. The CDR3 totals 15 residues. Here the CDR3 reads CASQTVVTGIYGYTF. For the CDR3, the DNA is TGTGCCAGCCAAACGGTCGTGACAGGTATCTATGGCTACACCTTC.

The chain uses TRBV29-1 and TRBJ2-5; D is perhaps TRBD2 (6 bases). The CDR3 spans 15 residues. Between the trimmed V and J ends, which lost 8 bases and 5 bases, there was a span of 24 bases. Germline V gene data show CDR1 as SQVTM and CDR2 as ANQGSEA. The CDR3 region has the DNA TGCAGCCTAAAGGGGCAGGGAGGATCTGGGGAGACCCAGTACTTC. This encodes CSLKGQGGSGETQYF.

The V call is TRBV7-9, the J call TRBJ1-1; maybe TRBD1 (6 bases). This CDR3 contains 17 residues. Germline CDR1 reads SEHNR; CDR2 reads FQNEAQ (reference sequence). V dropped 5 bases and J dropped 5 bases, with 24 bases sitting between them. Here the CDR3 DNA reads TGTGCCAGCAGCCCAGGGGAAGAGGGAGGGTACAGGACTGAAGCTTTCTTT. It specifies CASSPGEEGGYRTEAFF. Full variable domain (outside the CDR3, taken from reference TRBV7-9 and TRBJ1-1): DTGVSQNPRHKITKRGQNVTFRCDPISEHNRLYWYRQTLGQGPEFLTYFQNEAQLEKSRLLSDRFSAERPKGSFSTLEIQRTEQGDSAMYLCASSPGEEGGYRTEAFFGQGTRLTVV.

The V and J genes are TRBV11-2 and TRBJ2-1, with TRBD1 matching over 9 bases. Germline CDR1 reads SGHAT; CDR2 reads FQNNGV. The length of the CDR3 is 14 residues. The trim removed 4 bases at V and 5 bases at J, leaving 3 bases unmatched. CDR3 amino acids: CASSSQGADNEQFF. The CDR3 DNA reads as TGTGCCAGCAGCTCACAGGGGGCGGACAATGAGCAGTTCTTC.

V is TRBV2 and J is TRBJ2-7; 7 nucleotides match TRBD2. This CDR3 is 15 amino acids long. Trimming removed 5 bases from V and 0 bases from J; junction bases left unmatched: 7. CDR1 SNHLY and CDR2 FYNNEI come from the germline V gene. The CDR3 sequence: CASSYGRGGSYEQYF. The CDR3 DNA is TGTGCCAGCAGTTACGGACGCGGGGGCTCCTACGAGCAGTACTTC.

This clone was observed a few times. The DNA for the CDR3 is TGTGCCAGCAGCTTACCCCAAGGGCAGGGGGCGAAGAAGACCCAGTACTTC. This encodes CASSLPQGQGAKKTQYF. The chain has TRBV7-2 and TRBJ2-5, with TRBD1 matching 8 bases. The CDR3 loop spans 17 amino acids. Germline values: CDR1 SGHTA, CDR2 FQGNSA. Germline trimming cut 2 bases from V and 6 bases from J; bases unmatched to any gene: 14.

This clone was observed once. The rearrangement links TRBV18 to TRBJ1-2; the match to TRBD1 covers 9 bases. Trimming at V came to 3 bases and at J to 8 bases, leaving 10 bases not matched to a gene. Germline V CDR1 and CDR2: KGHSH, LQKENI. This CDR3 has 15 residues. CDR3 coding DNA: TGTGCCAGCTCACCGGCGGGACAGGGTACTTCGGGCTACACCTTC. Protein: CASSPAGQGTSGYTF.

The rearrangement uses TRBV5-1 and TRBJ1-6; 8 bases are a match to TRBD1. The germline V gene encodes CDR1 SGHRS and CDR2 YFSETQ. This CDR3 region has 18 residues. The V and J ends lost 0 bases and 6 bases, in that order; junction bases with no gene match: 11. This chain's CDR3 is CASSLASGGGQGNSPLHF. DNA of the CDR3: TGCGCCAGCAGCTTGGCCTCGGGGGGCGGACAGGGTAATTCACCCCTCCACTTT.